This T cell receptor beta chain was sequenced for a study of blood T cells in healthy people across ages. A second roughly 6 to 12 cycle PCR used barcoded and J-beta primers. Every sample gave at least 2.5 million paired-end reads containing CDR3. TCRdb ran MiXCR on the 5' RACE reads and lists one entry per CDR3 protein. Among 950,000 to 1,200,000 distinct CDR3 sequences listed, more than 30% were seen once. This clonotype came up a few times. Germline values: CDR1 SQVTM, CDR2 ANQGSEA. The CDR3 length is 14 residues. V dropped 4 bases and J dropped 5; count of bases not matched to a gene: 8. The sample was blood. The sequence was collected from a man aged 18 to 30 in good health. This sequence joins TRBV29-1 and TRBJ2-7; 10 nucleotides line up with TRBD1. The CDR3 here is CSVALRQGAHEQYF. Written as DNA, the CDR3 is TGCAGCGTTGCCCTTAGACAGGGGGCCCACGAGCAGTACTTC.